Sequencing of this T cell receptor (beta chain) was carried out in a study of cytomegalovirus exposure and HLA in healthy donors (dated by TCRdb to 2017 to 2019). A note on the overall study: An earlier analysis of some 550 of the donors reported more than 250 Gb of sequence data and around 120 million unique TCR beta sequences from about 200 million T cells. Genome-wide SNP genotypes for about 65% of the roughly 700 donors were used in a later genetic analysis, which treated that subset as a discovery cohort. Besides the first cohort of hundreds of subjects, a separate validation cohort made up of about 120 different subjects was used. The number of typed donors differed by locus: about 620-640 for A, B, C, DRB1 and DQB1; 522 for DQA1; approximately 600 for DPA1; and some 470 for DPB1. Every discovery cohort repertoire had been produced on one sequencing platform. Donor age, sex, ethnicity and CMV serostatus were compiled together with the repertoire data. The study profiled the T cell repertoires of 500 to 800 subjects by immunosequencing and related them to cytomegalovirus serostatus. The later analysis used no new phenotypic data to find candidate immune exposures, relying instead on TCR beta sequences and their occurrence across donors. Around 300 gigabases of sequencing data and 70 million to 85 million unique TCR sequences were included in an early release covering roughly 600 HLA-typed donors. Among 300 to 500 genotyped donors of the cohort, an average of around 240,000 unique TCR beta nucleotide sequences was sequenced per donor, of which 15% to 20% were non-productive. High-throughput TCR immunosequencing, statistical association of individual TCRs with disease status, and machine learning were combined to predict cytomegalovirus infection status. The study aimed to test whether signatures of past pathogen exposure could be identified by cataloging public T cell receptors. A later analysis re-examined previously published TCR beta repertoires from about 700 donors and added high-resolution HLA genotyping to investigate patterns of TCR occurrence. HLA typing included class I and class II loci at four-digit resolution. To decide whether each TCR beta V gene segment behaved as functional or pseudogenic, an earlier analysis of fewer than 750 of the donors relied on high-throughput TCR beta sequencing. Several DR-DQ haplotypes were handled as single units for association and clustering because linkage in the cohort was strong. Among the approximately 430 genotyped donors, approximately 82% belonged to the genetic ancestry cluster associated with self-reported Caucasian donors.

CDR1 is given as SGHTA and CDR2 as FQGNSA, both from the germline V gene. There are 14 amino acids in the CDR3, from cysteine to phenylalanine inclusive. Only the CDR3 DNA is retained, 42 bases long and in frame from the first base. V sheds 5 bases and J sheds 1 base, leaving 9 bases between their ends. To note about this clone: Its cognate antigen has yet to be identified. No much larger clone exists at a distance of one base, and base qualities are not known.

The cohort was made up of 500 to 800 healthy bone marrow donors. Cohort members were all nominally healthy when sampled, although unrecorded immune exposures were likely present. The donor tested CMV seropositive, placing the donor among the 289 seropositive members of the cohort. Every donor gave a peripheral blood sample, and the peripheral blood mononuclear cells from that sample were used for TCR beta sequencing. Genomic DNA was extracted from the blood cell samples with the Qiagen DNeasy Blood Extraction Kit. What the work shows at the level of the full study, not this receptor alone: A later analysis found that most CMV-associated TCR beta chains appeared HLA-restricted, with HLA associations seemingly driven largely by CMV exposure. Because the 87-base-pair reads could not distinguish some IMGT-functional V segments, including TRBV6-2 and TRBV6-3, those segments were excluded. Broadly in line with IMGT annotations, most TCR beta V segments showed up in productive rearrangements about 87% or about 30% of the time in an earlier analysis of some 590 of the donors. The authors suggested that the approach could potentially be generalized to other disease states and immunological phenotypes. A few of the identified cytomegalovirus-associated TCR beta chains were confirmed in vitro to be specific for cytomegalovirus antigens. A later genetic analysis reported fewer N-insertions in productive TCRs among donors in an Asian-associated ancestry cluster than the roughly 720-donor mean. The earlier analysis of approximately 560 of the donors excluded roughly 17 rarely observed V segments, including chromosome 9 orphons, because counts were too low. A group of highly shared sequence variants was considered likely to be a technical artifact of the sequencing pipeline. The classifier was reported to diagnose cytomegalovirus status with high specificity and sensitivity in both the original and validation cohorts. In a later analysis, several top co-occurrence clusters were reported to appear linked to parvovirus B19, influenza, CMV and Epstein-Barr virus. In a later analysis, HLA-associated TCR beta chains were found to be more clonally expanded and to have lower generation probabilities than equally common non-associated chains. Correlated functional status among segregating V segments might be attributable to linkage disequilibrium, but an unknown experimental factor could not be ruled out. In a later analysis, over 15,000 TCR beta sequences were associated with specific HLA alleles at a false discovery rate of 0.05. A later analysis found that TCR association rates varied across HLA loci, with DRB1 alleles showing the most associated TCRs and HLA-C alleles the fewest. For the cohort, immune exposure information was limited to CMV serostatus. The study listed 150 to 200 TCR beta chains as associated with cytomegalovirus. The presence/absence analyses assumed that sequencing depth was roughly uniform across donors, and that assumption may not be true. An association between a missense DCLRE1C variant and V-gene and J-gene trimming of TCR beta chains was found in a later genetic analysis and replicated in an independent cohort. Assigning TCR associations to individual alleles was difficult when HLA alleles, especially DR and DQ, strongly co-occurred. This cohort had only TCR beta chains sequenced, and the lack of alpha or paired-chain data limited which features could be detected. A further reported finding was that TCR beta sequences accurately predicted the HLA-A and HLA-B alleles for most subjects in the first cohort. Most TCR sequences were seen in very few donors, while some public TCRs were found in many individuals. Because HLA typing was missing for some donors at each locus, association tests included only the typed subset.

The library was built by means of the immunoSEQ multiplex PCR assay. For the multiplex PCR, a mixture combining 60 forward primers for TCR Vbeta segments and 13 reverse primers for TCR Jbeta segments was used. The CDR3 region of rearranged TCR beta genes was amplified from genomic DNA with a multiplex PCR assay. The Illumina HiSeq System was used to sequence the amplified TCR beta libraries as 87-base-pair reads. In the paper's pipeline: A later analysis counted tens of millions of unique TCR beta chains across the roughly 700 repertoires, and some 11 million of these chains were shared by at least two donors. To remove PCR and sequencing errors, raw reads were error-corrected and collapsed into unique sequences using a nearest-neighbor algorithm that merged closely related sequences. Alignment of CDR3 sequences to IMGT reference sequences was used to assign V, D and J gene segments. For a sequence to be retained, at least a six-nucleotide match to both a V gene segment and a J gene segment was required. A rearrangement was called productive if the CDR3 had no stop codons and remained in frame with V and J, and every other rearrangement was called non-productive. CDR3 was defined according to IMGT convention as the region running from the second conserved V-encoded cysteine to the conserved J-encoded phenylalanine. Sequences without an unambiguous match to a single V gene segment were excluded from the earlier analysis of 587 of the donors. In an earlier analysis of approximately 550 of the donors, V segments were called functional above 56.7% productive rearrangements and were called segregating when the between-donor standard deviation exceeded 5%. A statistical classification framework was built to diagnose cytomegalovirus status from the catalog of TCR beta chain sequences. A later analysis assigned V and J genes by comparing TCR nucleotide sequences with IMGT/GENE-DB human TR gene sequences. A later analysis assigned CDR3 sequences and most-parsimonious VDJ recombination scenarios with the TCRdist pipeline. In a later analysis, every TCR beta chain was defined by the combination of its CDR3 amino acid sequence and its V-gene family, and reads without a unique V-gene family were dropped. To address suspected cross-contamination and a sequencing artifact, a later analysis removed over 500 highly shared, low-generation-probability nucleotide sequences. In a later analysis, a clonal expansion index for each public chain was calculated from normalized within-repertoire ranks of inferred template counts. In a later analysis, generation probabilities were computed using a VDJ recombination model fitted to out-of-frame rearrangements, and the results were checked against IGoR. In a later analysis, TCR-TCR, TCR-HLA and TCR-CMV co-occurrence was scored with hypergeometric tests, and a repertoire-size bias correction was applied to TCR pairs. False discovery rates were estimated in a later analysis by permuting HLA or CMV assignments 20 times. A later analysis grouped co-occurring TCRs with DBSCAN, adding TCRdist sequence similarity when clustering within HLA-allele-positive subsets. Repertoires with fewer than 30,000 or more than 120,000 public chains, plus five repertoires with anomalous nucleotide sharing, were excluded from co-occurrence clustering. TCRdb carries this immuneACCESS record with in-frame sequences only. Its versions omit some clonotypes, under half of them owing to an unresolved V gene in the studies checked, with the rest unexplained. That table is the source of V, J and clone size, and D and trimming were worked out from the DNA. Present in this sample are about 200,000 clones, 75% to 85% of which were seen just once. 6.5% of the sample belongs to the ten largest clones.

This TCR derives from a woman aged 45-65 years in good health and CMV-seropositive. The chain uses TRBV7-2 and TRBJ2-1, with a weak D call of TRBD1 (6 bases match). The material sequenced was PBMCs. The nucleotides are TGTGCCAGCAGCCGAGGGACATCCTACAATGAGCAGTTCTTC. The resulting protein is CASSRGTSYNEQFF.